One TCR beta chain is described in this entry. The antigen remains undetermined. The germline V gene encodes CDR1 SGHDT and CDR2 YYEEEE. The CDR3 consists of 17 residues. After removal of 1 base from V and 2 bases from J, the junction contained 11 bases not matched to a gene. This sample is part of a study of shared clonotypes between healthy human individuals. Study conclusions and caveats: Estimated richness values were generally larger in naive subsets than in memory subsets.

Original processing notes: Filtering differed, since immunoSEQ gave only junction sequences and no quality scores. The method was immunoSEQ multiplex PCR; TCRdb's version includes in-frame clones alone and lacks a portion of them. V and J calls and clone size follow that table, whereas D and trimming were derived from the DNA. This table has about 2.5 million clones, less than 95% appearing once. Sequenced sample: naive CD4+ T cells from PBMCs. Documented subset: CD45RA+ positively selected. V is TRBV5-6 and J is TRBJ2-7, with 8 positions matching TRBD2. The sequence derives from a man between 18 and 29 years old in good health. Some clones in this sample may be carry-over from other donors' samples. DNA of the CDR3: TGTGCCAGCAGCTTGAGGCTAGCGGGCTCACTTCCCTACGAGCAGTACTTC. Its translation is CASSLRLAGSLPYEQYF.